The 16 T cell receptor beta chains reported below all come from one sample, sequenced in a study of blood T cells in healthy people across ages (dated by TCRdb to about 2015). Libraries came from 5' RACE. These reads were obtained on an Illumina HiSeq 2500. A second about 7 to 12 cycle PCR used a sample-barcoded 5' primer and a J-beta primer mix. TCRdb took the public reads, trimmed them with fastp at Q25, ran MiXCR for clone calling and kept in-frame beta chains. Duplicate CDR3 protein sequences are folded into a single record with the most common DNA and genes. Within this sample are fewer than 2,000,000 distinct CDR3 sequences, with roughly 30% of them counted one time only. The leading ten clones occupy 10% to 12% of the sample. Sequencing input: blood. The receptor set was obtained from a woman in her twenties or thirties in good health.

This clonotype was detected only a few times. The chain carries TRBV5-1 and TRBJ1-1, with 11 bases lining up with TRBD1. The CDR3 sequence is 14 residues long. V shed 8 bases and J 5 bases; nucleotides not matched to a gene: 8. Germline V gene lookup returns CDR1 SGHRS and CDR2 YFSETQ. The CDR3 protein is CARGTGGVGTEAFF. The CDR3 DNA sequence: TGCGCCAGGGGGACAGGGGGTGTAGGTACTGAAGCTTTCTTT.

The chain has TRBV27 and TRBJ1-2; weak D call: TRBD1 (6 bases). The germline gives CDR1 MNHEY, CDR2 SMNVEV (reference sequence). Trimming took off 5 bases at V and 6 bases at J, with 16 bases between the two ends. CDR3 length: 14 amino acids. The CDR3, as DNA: TGTGCCAGCAGTCCCGGGGGCAGGGTAAATGGCTACACCTTC. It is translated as CASSPGGRVNGYTF.

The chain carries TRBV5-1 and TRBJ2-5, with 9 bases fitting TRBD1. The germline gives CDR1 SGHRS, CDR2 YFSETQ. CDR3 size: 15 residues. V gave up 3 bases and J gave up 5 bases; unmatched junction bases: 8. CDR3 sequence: CASSSNPGQGETQYF. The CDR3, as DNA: TGCGCCAGCAGCTCCAACCCCGGACAGGGGGAGACCCAGTACTTC.

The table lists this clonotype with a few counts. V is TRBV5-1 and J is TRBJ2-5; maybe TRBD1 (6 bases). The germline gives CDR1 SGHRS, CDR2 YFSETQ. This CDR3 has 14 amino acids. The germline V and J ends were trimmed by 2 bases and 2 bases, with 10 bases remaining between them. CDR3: CASSFRTVQETQYF. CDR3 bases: TGCGCCAGCAGCTTTCGGACAGTTCAAGAGACCCAGTACTTC.

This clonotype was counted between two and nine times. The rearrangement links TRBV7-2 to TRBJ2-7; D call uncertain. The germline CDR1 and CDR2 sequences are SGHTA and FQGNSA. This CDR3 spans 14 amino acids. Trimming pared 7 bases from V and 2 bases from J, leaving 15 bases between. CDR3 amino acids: CASIPTAVAYEQYF. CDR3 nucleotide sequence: TGTGCCAGCATTCCAACGGCCGTGGCCTACGAGCAGTACTTC.

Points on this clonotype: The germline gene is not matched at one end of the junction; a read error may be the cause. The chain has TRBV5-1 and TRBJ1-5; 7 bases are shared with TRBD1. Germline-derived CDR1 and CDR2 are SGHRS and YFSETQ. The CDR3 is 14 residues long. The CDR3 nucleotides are TGCGCCAGCAGCTTAGAAGGGGGCAAGCAGCCCCAGCATTTT. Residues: CASSLEGGKQPQHF.

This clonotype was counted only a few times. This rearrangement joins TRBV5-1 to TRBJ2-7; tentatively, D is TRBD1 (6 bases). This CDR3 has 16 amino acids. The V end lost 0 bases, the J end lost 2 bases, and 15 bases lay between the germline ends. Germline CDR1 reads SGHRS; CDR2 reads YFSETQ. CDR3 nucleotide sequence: TGCGCCAGCAGCTTGGGTTTTGGGACACCTGCCTACGAGCAGTACTTC. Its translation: CASSLGFGTPAYEQYF.

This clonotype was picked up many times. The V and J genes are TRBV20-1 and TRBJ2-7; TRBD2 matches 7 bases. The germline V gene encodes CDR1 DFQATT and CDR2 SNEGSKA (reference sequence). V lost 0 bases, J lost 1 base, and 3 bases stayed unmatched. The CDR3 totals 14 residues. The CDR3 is CSARDGRGSYEQYF. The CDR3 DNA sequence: TGCAGTGCTAGAGATGGGCGGGGGTCCTACGAGCAGTACTTC.

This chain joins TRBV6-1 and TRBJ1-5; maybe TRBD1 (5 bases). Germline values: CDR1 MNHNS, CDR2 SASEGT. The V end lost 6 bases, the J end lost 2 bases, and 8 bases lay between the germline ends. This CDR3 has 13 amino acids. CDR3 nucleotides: TGTGCCAGCAGCAGGGAGCGCAATCAGCCCCAGCATTTT. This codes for CASSRERNQPQHF.

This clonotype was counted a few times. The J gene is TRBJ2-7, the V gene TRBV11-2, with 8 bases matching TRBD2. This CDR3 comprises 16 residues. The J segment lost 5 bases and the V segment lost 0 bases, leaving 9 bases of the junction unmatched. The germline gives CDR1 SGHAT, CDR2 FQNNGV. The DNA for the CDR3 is TGTGCCAGCAGCTTAGATTCGGGAGGGAAAAGAGACGAGCAGTACTTC. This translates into CASSLDSGGKRDEQYF.

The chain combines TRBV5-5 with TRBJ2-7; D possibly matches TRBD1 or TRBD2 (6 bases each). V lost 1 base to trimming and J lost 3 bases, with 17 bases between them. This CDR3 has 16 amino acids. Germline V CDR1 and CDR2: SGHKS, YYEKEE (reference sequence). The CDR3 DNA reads TGTGCCAGCAGCTTGTGGGCCGGGGGCGGAGACTACGAGCAGTACTTC. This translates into CASSLWAGGGDYEQYF. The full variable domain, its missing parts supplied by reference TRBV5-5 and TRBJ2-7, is DAGVTQSPTHLIKTRGQQVTLRCSPISGHKSVSWYQQVLGQGPQFIFQYYEKEERGRGNFPDRFSARQFPNYSSELNVNALLLGDSALYLCASSLWAGGGDYEQYFGPGTRLTVT.

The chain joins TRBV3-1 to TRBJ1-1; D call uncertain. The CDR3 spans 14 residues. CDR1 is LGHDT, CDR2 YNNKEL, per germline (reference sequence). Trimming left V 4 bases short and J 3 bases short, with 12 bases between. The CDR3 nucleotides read TGTGCCAGCAGCCCCATGATACGGTACACTGAAGCTTTCTTT. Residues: CASSPMIRYTEAFF.

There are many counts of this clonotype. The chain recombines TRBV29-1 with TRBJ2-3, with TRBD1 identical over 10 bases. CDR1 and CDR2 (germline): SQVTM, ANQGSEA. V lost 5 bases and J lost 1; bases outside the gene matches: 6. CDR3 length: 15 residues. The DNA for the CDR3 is TGCAGCGTTAGGAAGGGGACAGGGGGCACAGATACGCAGTATTTT. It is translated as CSVRKGTGGTDTQYF.

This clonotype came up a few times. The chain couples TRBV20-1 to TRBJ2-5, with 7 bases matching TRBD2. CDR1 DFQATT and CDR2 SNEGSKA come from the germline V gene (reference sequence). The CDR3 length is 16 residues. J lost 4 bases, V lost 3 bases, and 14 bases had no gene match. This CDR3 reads CSARELGGVRRETQYF. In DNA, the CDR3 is TGCAGTGCTAGGGAGCTTGGGGGGGTTAGGAGAGAGACCCAGTACTTC.

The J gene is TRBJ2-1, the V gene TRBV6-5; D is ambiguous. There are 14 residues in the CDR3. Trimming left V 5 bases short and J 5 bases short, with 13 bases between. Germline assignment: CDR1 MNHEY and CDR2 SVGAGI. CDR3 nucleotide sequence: TGTGCCAGCAGTGTTTTTTCCGTGAACAATGAGCAGTTCTTC. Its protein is CASSVFSVNNEQFF.

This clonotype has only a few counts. The DNA of the CDR3 is TGTGCCAGCGGGGCTAGCGGGCGAAGAGAGACCCAGTACTTC. Protein sequence: CASGASGRRETQYF. The genes are TRBV7-2 and TRBJ2-5; the match to TRBD2 covers 8 bases. V lost 8 bases, J lost 4 bases, and 9 bases stayed unmatched. The CDR3 is 14 amino acids. Germline values: CDR1 SGHTA, CDR2 FQGNSA.